The 14 T cell receptor beta chains below all came from one sample that was sequenced in a study of CDR3 diversity in severe acne. TCRdb passed the PCR reads through MiXCR, listing each CDR3 protein once. The sample lists fewer than 90,000 distinct CDR3 sequences; around 50% were seen once. What was sequenced was blood. The origin of the receptors is a male donor in good health, without acne.

This sequence joins TRBV2 and TRBJ1-1; no definite D call. Germline loops: CDR1 SNHLY, CDR2 FYNNEI. Trimming cost V 2 bases and J 1 base, with 11 bases left between them. The CDR3 extends over 15 amino acids. This chain's CDR3 is CASSERMAPNTEAFF. As DNA, the CDR3 is TGTGCCAGCAGTGAAAGGATGGCCCCGAACACTGAAGCTTTCTTT.

This clonotype was seen a few times. The chain recombines TRBV9 with TRBJ2-2, with no clear D. Germline CDR1 and CDR2: SGDLS and YYNGEE. V was trimmed by 4 bases and J by 3 bases, leaving 10 bases between them. The CDR3 loop spans 14 amino acids. Here the CDR3 reads CASSPYEYTGELFF. The CDR3, as DNA: TGTGCCAGCAGCCCCTATGAGTACACCGGGGAGCTGTTTTTT.

This chain links TRBV7-9 with TRBJ2-6; no firm D call. This CDR3 is 16 amino acids long. Trimming took off 4 bases at V and 0 bases at J, with 10 bases between the two ends. Germline CDR1 and CDR2: SEHNR and FQNEAQ (reference sequence). CDR3 protein: CASSSRRLSGANVLTF. In DNA form, the CDR3 reads TGTGCCAGCAGCTCTCGACGTCTCTCTGGGGCCAACGTCCTGACTTTC. Filled out from reference TRBV7-9 and TRBJ2-6, the complete variable domain reads DTGVSQNPRHKITKRGQNVTFRCDPISEHNRLYWYRQTLGQGPEFLTYFQNEAQLEKSRLLSDRFSAERPKGSFSTLEIQRTEQGDSAMYLCASSSRRLSGANVLTFGAGSRLTVL.

In its sample, this clonotype was seen a few times. V and J are TRBV7-9 and TRBJ1-4, with 9 bases fitting TRBD1. J gave up 4 bases and V 5 bases, and 17 bases lay outside the gene matches. The CDR3 sequence is 19 residues long. CDR1 SEHNR and CDR2 FQNEAQ come from the germline V gene (reference sequence). The CDR3 region has the DNA TGTGCCAGCAGCCCCGGACAGGGGTTCCTGCGTAGGGGTAATGAAAAACTGTTTTTT. This encodes CASSPGQGFLRRGNEKLFF.

This clonotype has a handful of counts. V gene TRBV14 combines with J gene TRBJ1-5; D is unclear. The germline V and J ends were trimmed by 1 base and 6 bases, with 7 bases remaining between them. CDR3 length: 13 residues. The germline V gene has CDR1 SGHDN and CDR2 FVKESK. CDR3 sequence reads: CASSQGASQPQHF. CDR3 in DNA: TGTGCCAGCAGCCAAGGAGCGAGTCAGCCCCAGCATTTT.

The chain employs TRBV25-1 and TRBJ1-2; D possibly corresponds to TRBD1 (6 bases). This CDR3 is 16 amino acids long. Germline V gene lookup returns CDR1 MGHDK and CDR2 SYGVNS. V was pared by 6 bases and J by 4 bases, with 21 bases between. The CDR3 spells CASSPRGAGTIYGYTF. For the CDR3, the DNA is TGTGCCAGCAGCCCTAGGGGGGCAGGGACTATCTATGGCTACACCTTC.

J is TRBJ2-7 and V is TRBV5-1; 7 bases match TRBD1. Trimming removed 0 bases from V and 4 bases from J; junction bases left unmatched: 1. Germline-derived CDR1 and CDR2 are SGHRS and YFSETQ. The CDR3 contains 13 residues. CDR3 sequence: CASSLEQGYEQYF. CDR3 coding DNA: TGCGCCAGCAGCTTGGAACAGGGGTACGAGCAGTACTTC. The variable domain in full, with the rest retrieved from reference TRBV5-1 and TRBJ2-7, is KAGVTQTPRYLIKTRGQQVTLSCSPISGHRSVSWYQQTPGQGLQFLFEYFSETQRNKGNFPGRFSGRQFSNSRSEMNVSTLELGDSALYLCASSLEQGYEQYFGPGTRLTVT.

This clonotype was seen at least ten times. This chain uses TRBV29-1 with TRBJ1-2; possible D gene TRBD1, 5 bases. CDR1 and CDR2 (germline): SQVTM, ANQGSEA. V was cut by 5 bases and J by 0 bases, with 10 bases left in between. The CDR3 is 13 amino acids. CDR3 DNA: TGCAGCGTTCTGGGGGTCTCTAACTATGGCTACACCTTC. Translated: CSVLGVSNYGYTF.

The chain joins TRBV19 to TRBJ1-5; no definite D call. Germline V gene data show CDR1 as LNHDA and CDR2 as SQIVND (reference sequence). The length of the CDR3 is 13 residues. With 5 bases removed from V and 7 bases from J, the gap between germline ends came to 12 bases. The CDR3 spells CASSRGVNQPQHF. The CDR3 DNA reads as TGTGCCAGTAGTCGAGGTGTGAACCAGCCCCAGCATTTT.

The gene calls are TRBV12-3 or TRBV12-4 and TRBJ2-7, with 14 bases fitting TRBD2. TRBJ2-1 explains the end of the DNA better; the J call may be wrong. This CDR3 spans 17 amino acids. The DNA of the CDR3 is TGTGCCAGCAGCGTCAGGGGGACTAGCGGGAGAGGAGGGGAGCAGTTCTTC. Its translation: CASSVRGTSGRGGEQFF.

The rearrangement joins TRBV2 to TRBJ2-7; TRBD2 matches 7 bases. The J call may be faulty, since TRBJ2-5 better matches the DNA end. The CDR3 spans 15 residues. Germline V gene lookup returns CDR1 SNHLY and CDR2 FYNNEI. CDR3: CASSSPGTIQETQYF. The CDR3 DNA reads as TGTGCCAGCAGCTCCCCCGGGACTATCCAAGAGACCCAGTACTTC.

This clonotype appeared many times. The chain couples TRBV20-1 to TRBJ2-1, with 9 nucleotides matching TRBD2. Germline V gene data show CDR1 as DFQATT and CDR2 as SNEGSKA (reference sequence). V gave up 4 bases and J gave up 6 bases; unmatched junction bases: 10. This CDR3 spans 15 amino acids. As DNA, the CDR3 is TGCAGTGCTAAGGATCTAGCGGGACCAAGCAATGAGCAGTTCTTC. Translating it yields CSAKDLAGPSNEQFF.

A note on this clonotype: A junction boundary mismatches the germline segment, possibly from a read error. The chain combines TRBV5-1 with TRBJ2-7, with D unclear. This CDR3 has 13 residues. Germline lookup yields CDR1 SGHRS and CDR2 YFSETQ. CDR3 sequence: CASSLGLDYEQCF. In DNA, the CDR3 is TGCGCCAGCAGCTTGGGGCTGGATTACGAGCAGTGCTTC.

This clonotype showed up just a few times. CDR3: CASSQLWGEQYF. The CDR3 region has the DNA TGTGCCAGCAGCCAGCTTTGGGGGGAGCAGTACTTC. The chain uses TRBV6-2 or TRBV6-3 and TRBJ2-7; D is perhaps TRBD1 or TRBD2 (5 bases each). V shed 6 bases and J shed 7 bases, with 13 bases lying between them. The CDR3 runs 12 residues. Germline V lookup: CDR1 MNHEY, CDR2 SVGEGT.